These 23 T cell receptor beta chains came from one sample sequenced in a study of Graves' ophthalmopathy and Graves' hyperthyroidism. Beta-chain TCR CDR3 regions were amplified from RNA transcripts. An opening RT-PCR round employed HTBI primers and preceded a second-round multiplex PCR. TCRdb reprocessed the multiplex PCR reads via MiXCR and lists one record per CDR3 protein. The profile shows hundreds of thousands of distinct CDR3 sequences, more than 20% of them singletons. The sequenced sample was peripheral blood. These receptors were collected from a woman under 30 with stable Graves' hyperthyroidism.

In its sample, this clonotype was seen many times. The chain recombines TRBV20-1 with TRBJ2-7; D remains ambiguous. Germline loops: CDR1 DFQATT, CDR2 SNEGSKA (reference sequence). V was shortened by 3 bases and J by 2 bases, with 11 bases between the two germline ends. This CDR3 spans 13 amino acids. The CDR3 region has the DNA TGCAGTGCTAGCGCCTACTATACCTACGAGCAGTACTTC. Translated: CSASAYYTYEQYF.

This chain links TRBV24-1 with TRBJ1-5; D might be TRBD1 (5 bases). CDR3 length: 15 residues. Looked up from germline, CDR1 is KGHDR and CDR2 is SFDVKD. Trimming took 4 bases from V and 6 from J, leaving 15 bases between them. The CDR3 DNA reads TGTGCCACCAGTGACCCCACAGGCGGCGGTCAGCCCCAGCATTTT. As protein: CATSDPTGGGQPQHF.

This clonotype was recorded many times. The CDR3 is CSVRESNTEAFF. The CDR3 nucleotides are TGCAGCGTCAGGGAATCCAACACTGAAGCTTTCTTT. V gene TRBV29-1 combines with J gene TRBJ1-1; possibly TRBD1 for D (5 bases). Trimming cost V 6 bases and J 2 bases, with 10 bases left between them. This CDR3 spans 12 amino acids. The germline gives CDR1 SQVTM, CDR2 ANQGSEA.

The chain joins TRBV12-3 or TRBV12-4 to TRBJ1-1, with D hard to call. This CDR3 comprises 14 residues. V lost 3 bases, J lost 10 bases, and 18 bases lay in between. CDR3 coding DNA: TGTGCCAGCAGTTTGGCCGTAGGTGGGATTAGAGCTTTCTTT. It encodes CASSLAVGGIRAFF.

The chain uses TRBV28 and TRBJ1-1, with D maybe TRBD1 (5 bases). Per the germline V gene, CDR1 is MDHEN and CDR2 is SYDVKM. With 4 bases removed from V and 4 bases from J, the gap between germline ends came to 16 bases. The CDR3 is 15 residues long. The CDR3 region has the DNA TGTGCCAGCAGTTCCTGGGGCCCCCGGGGCACTGAAGCTTTCTTT. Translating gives CASSSWGPRGTEAFF.

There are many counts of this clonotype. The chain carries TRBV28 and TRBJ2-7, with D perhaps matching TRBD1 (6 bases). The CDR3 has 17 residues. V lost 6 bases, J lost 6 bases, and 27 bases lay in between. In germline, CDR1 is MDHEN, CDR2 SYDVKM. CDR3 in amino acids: CASSFHERWTRGGEQYF. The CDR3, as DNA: TGTGCCAGCAGCTTTCACGAACGATGGACACGAGGGGGCGAGCAGTACTTC.

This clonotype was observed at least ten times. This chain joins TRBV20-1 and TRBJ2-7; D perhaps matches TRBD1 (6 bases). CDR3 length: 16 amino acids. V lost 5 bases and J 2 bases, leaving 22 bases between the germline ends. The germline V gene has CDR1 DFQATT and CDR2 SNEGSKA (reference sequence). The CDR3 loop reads CSAGVMTGYAPYEQYF. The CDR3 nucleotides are TGCAGTGCTGGGGTAATGACAGGTTACGCCCCCTACGAGCAGTACTTC.

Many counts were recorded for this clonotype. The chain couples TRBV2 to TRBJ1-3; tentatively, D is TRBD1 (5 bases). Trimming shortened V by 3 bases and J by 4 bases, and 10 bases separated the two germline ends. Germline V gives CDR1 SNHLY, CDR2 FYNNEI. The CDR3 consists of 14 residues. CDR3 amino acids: CASSESQDGNTIYF. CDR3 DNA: TGTGCCAGCAGTGAGTCACAGGACGGAAACACCATATATTTT.

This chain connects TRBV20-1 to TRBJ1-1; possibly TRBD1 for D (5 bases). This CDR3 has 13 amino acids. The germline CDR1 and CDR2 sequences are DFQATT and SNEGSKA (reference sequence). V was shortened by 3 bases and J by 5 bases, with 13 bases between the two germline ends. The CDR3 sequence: CSASEGAVTEAFF. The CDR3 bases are TGCAGTGCTAGCGAAGGGGCCGTTACTGAAGCTTTCTTT.

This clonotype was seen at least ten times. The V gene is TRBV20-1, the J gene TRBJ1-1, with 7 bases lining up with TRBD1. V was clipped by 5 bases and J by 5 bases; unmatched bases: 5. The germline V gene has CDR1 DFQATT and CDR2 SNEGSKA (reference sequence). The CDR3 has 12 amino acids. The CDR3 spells CSAREGATEAFF. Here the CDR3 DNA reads TGCAGTGCTCGGGAGGGGGCGACTGAAGCTTTCTTT.

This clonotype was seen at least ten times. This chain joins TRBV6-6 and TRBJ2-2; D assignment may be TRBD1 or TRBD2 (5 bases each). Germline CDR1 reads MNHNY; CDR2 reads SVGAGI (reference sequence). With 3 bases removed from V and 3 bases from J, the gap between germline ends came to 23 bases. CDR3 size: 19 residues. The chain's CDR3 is CASSYRRPRNRGDTGELFF. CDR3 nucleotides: TGTGCCAGCAGTTATCGCAGGCCCCGAAACAGAGGGGACACCGGGGAGCTGTTTTTT.

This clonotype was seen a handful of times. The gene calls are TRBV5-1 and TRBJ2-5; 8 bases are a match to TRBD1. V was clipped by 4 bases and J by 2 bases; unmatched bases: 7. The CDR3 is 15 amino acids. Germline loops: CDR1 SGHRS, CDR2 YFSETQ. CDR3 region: CASSGTGTLQETQYF. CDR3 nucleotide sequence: TGCGCCAGCAGCGGGACAGGAACCCTTCAAGAGACCCAGTACTTC.

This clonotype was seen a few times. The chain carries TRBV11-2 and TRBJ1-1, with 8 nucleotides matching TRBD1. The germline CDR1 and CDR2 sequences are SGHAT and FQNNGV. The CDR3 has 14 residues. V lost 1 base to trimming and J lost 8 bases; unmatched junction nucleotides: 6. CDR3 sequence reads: CASSLVRGLLEAFF. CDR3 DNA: TGTGCCAGCAGCTTAGTCAGGGGGCTCTTGGAAGCTTTCTTT.

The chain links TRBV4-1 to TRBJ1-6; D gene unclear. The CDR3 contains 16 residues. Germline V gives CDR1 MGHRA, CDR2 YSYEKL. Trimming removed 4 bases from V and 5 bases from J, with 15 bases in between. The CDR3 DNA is TGCGCCAGCAGCCTCCCCTTGGGAATTAATAATTCACCCCTCCACTTT. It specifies CASSLPLGINNSPLHF.

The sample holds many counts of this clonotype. The CDR3 sequence is CATEGRESYEQYF. CDR3 sequence (DNA): TGTGCCACAGAGGGGAGGGAGAGCTACGAGCAGTACTTC. The chain employs TRBV7-2 and TRBJ2-7; 7 bases are shared with TRBD2. This CDR3 region has 13 residues. CDR1 and CDR2 from the germline V gene are SGHTA and FQGNSA. V was clipped by 10 bases and J by 3 bases; unmatched bases: 9.

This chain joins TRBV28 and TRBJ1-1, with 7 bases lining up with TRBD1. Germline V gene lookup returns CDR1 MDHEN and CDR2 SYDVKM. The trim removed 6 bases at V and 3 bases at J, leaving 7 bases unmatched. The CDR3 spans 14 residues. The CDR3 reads CASRLSQGDTEAFF. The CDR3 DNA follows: TGTGCCAGCAGGTTGAGTCAGGGGGACACTGAAGCTTTCTTT.

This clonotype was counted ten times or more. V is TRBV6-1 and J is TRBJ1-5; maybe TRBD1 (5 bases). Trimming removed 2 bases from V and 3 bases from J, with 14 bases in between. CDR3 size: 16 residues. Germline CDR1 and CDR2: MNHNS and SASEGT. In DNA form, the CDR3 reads TGTGCCAGCAGTGAATCTGCTTACAGGTTCAATCAGCCCCAGCATTTT. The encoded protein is CASSESAYRFNQPQHF.

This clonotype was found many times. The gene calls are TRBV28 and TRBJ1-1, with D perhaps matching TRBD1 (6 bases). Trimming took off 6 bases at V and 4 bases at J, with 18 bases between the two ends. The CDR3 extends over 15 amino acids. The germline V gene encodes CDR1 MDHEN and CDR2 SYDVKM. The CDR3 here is CASSPPARGGTEAFF. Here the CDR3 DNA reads TGTGCCAGCAGCCCTCCTGCCAGGGGTGGCACTGAAGCTTTCTTT.

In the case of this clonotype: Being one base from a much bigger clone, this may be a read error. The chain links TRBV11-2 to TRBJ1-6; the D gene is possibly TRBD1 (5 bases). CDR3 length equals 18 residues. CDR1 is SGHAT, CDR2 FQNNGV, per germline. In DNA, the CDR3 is TGTGCCAGCAGCTTACTTGACAGCTCGATCTCCTATAATTCAACCCTCCACTTT. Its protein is CASSLLDSSISYNSTLHF.

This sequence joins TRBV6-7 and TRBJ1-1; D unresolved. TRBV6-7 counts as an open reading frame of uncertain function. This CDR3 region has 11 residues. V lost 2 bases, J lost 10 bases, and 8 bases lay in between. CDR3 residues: CASSYRMVAFF. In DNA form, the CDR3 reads TGTGCCAGCAGTTACCGCATGGTAGCTTTCTTT.

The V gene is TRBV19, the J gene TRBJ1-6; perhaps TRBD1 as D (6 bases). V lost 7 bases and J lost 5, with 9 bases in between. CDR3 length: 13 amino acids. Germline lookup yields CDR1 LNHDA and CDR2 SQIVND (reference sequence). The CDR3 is CASKGGNNSPLHF. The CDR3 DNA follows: TGTGCCAGTAAGGGGGGCAATAATTCACCCCTCCACTTT.

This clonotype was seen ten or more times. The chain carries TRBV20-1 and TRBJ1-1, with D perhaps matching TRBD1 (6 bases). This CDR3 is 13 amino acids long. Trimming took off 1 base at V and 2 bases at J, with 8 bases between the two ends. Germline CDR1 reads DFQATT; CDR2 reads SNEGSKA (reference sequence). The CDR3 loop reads CSARGQANTEAFF. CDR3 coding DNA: TGCAGTGCTAGAGGACAGGCCAACACTGAAGCTTTCTTT.

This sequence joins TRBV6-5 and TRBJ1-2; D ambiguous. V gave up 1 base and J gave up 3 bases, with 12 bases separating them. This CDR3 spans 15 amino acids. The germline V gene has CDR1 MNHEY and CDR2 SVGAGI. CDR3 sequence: CASSYWGNKDYGYTF. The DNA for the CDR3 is TGTGCCAGCAGTTACTGGGGTAATAAGGACTATGGCTACACCTTC.